This TCR beta chain was sequenced during a study of T cells in Graves' hyperthyroidism and ophthalmopathy. Study conclusions and caveats: Through a model of 13 V-J features, ophthalmopathy was separated from stable hyperthyroidism.

The CDR3 totals 14 residues. Trimming removed 6 bases from V and 5 bases from J, with 16 bases in between. Germline CDR1 and CDR2: LNHDA and SQIVND (reference sequence). RNA transcripts served as the template for amplifying TCR beta CDR3 regions. Using the HTBI primer set, a first-round RT-PCR was run on the TCR CDR3. TCRdb recomputed calls from the multiplex PCR reads with MiXCR, one row per CDR3 protein. The repertoire holds under 400,000 distinct CDR3 sequences, about 15% seen once, with around 10% in the top ten. Concerning this clonotype itself: The target antigen is unknown.

Source material: blood. The source of this sequence is a woman aged 60 to 75 with Graves' hyperthyroidism. J is TRBJ1-2 and V is TRBV19; D not certain. CDR3: CASRTPGSNYGYTF. Here the CDR3 DNA reads TGTGCCAGTAGGACCCCGGGGTCAAATTATGGCTACACCTTC.